This TCR beta chain was found in a study of shared clonotypes between healthy human individuals. Findings and limits, study-wide: Clonotypes shared by all four donors outscored non-shared clonotypes in generation probability. The study sampled only blood, and tissue repertoires likely differ. Few donors restricted represented genetic and exposure-history diversity. Rarefaction gave evidence that sorted-subset sequencing remained incomplete despite large depth.

CD8 cells classed as naive were CD45RO-negative and positively selected for CCR7, excluding terminally differentiated effector memory CD45RA+ cells. The germline V gene encodes CDR1 SGHDT and CDR2 YYEEEE. The CDR3 sequence is 16 residues long. Trimming took 0 bases from V and 0 from J, leaving 9 bases between them. Repertoires were generated with immunoSEQ multiplex PCR, while TCRdb's copy carries only in-frame clones and drops some. The sample has about 2 million clones; roughly 94% are singletons. This clone was counted a single time. What it binds is unknown. The source material was naive CD8+ T cells sorted from blood. This sequence originates from a man younger than 35 in good health. V and J are TRBV5-6 and TRBJ2-2; no clear D. The CDR3 region is CASSLGYSSNTGELFF. The CDR3 nucleotides are TGTGCCAGCAGCTTGGGGTATAGTTCGAACACCGGGGAGCTGTTTTTT.